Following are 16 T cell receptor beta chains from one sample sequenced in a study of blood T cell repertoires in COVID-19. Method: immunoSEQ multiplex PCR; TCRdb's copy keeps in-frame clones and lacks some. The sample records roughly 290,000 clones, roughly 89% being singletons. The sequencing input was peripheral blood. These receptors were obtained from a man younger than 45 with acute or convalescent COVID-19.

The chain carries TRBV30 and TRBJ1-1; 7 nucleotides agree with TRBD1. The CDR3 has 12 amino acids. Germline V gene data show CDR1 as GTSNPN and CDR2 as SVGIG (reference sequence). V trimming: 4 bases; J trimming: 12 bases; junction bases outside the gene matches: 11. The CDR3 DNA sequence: TGTGCCTGGACGAGGGTTGGGACAGTTACTTTCTTT. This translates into CAWTRVGTVTFF.

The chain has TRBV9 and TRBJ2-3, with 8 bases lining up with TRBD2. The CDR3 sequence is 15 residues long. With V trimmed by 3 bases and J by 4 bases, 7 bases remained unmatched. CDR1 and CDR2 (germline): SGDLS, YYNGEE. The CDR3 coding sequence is TGTGCCAGCAGCGCGCGGGGACTAGGCCCAGATACGCAGTATTTT. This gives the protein CASSARGLGPDTQYF.

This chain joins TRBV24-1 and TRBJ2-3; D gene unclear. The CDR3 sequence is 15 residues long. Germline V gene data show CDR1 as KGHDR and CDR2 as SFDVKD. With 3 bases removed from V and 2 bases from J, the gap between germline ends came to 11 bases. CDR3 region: CATSDIYYNTDTQYF. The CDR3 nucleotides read TGTGCCACCAGTGATATCTACTACAACACAGATACGCAGTATTTT.

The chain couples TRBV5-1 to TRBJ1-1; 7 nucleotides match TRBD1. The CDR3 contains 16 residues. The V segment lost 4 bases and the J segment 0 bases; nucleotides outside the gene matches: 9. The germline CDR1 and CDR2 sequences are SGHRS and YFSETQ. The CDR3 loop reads CASSQGDKTLNTEAFF. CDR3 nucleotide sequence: TGCGCCAGCAGCCAGGGGGATAAGACACTGAACACTGAAGCTTTCTTT.

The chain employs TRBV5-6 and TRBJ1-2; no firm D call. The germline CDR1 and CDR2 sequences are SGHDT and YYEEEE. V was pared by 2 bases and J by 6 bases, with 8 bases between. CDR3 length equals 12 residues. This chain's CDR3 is CASSFAANGYTF. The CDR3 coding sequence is TGTGCCAGCAGCTTTGCCGCGAATGGCTACACCTTC.

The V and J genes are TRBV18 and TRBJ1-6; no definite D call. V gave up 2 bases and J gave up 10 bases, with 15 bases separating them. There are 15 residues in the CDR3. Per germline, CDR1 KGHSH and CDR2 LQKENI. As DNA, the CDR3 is TGTGCCAGCTCACCAGCGAGCGTGAGTACATCACCCCTCCACTTT. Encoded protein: CASSPASVSTSPLHF.

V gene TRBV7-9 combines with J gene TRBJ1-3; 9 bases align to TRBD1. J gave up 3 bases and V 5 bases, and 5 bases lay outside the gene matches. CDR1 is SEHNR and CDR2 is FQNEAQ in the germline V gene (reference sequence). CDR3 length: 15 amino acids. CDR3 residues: CASSQGQGSGNTIYF. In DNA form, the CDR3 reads TGTGCCAGCAGCCAAGGACAGGGGAGTGGAAACACCATATATTTT.

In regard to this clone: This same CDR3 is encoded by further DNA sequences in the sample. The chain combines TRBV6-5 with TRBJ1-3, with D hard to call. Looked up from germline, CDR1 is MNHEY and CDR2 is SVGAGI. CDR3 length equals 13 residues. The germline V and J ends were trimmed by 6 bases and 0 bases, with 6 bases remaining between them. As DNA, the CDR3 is TGTGCCAGCAGCAGAGGCTCTGGAAACACCATATATTTT. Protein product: CASSRGSGNTIYF.

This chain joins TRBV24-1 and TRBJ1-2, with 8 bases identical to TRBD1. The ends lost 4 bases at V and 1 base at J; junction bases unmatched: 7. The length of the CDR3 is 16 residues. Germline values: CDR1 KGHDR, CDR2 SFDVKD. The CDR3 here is CATSEPPRGRNYGYTF. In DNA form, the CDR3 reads TGTGCCACCAGTGAACCTCCCAGGGGGCGTAACTATGGCTACACCTTC.

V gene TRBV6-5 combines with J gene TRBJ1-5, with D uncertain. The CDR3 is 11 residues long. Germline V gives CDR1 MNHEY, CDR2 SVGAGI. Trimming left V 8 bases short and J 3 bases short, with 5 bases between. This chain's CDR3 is CASGLNQPQHF. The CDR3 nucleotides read TGTGCCAGCGGACTCAATCAGCCCCAGCATTTT.

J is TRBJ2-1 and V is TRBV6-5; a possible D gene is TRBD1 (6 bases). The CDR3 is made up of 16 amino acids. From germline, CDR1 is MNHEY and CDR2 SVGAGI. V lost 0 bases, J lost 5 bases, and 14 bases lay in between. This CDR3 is CASSYSPDRYDNEQFF. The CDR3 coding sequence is TGTGCCAGCAGTTACTCCCCCGACAGGTATGACAATGAGCAGTTCTTC.

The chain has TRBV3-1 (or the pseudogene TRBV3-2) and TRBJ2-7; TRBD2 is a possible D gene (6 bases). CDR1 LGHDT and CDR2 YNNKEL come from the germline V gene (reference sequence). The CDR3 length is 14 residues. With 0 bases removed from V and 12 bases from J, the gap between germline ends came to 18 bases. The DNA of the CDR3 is TGTGCCAGCAGCCAAGATCCGACTTTGGAGGGTCTGTACTTC. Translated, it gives CASSQDPTLEGLYF.

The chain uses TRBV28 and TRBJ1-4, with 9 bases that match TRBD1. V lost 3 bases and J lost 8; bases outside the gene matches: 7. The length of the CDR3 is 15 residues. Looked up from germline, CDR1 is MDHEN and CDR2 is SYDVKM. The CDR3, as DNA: TGTGCCAGCAGTTTCAGGCGCACAGGGGGCGAAAAACTGTTTTTT. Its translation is CASSFRRTGGEKLFF.

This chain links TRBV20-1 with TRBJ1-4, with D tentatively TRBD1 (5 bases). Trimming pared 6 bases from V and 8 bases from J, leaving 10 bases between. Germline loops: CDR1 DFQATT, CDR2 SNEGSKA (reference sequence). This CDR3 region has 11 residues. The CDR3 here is CSAPRGEKLFF. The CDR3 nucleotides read TGCAGTGCCCCCCGGGGGGAAAAACTGTTTTTT.

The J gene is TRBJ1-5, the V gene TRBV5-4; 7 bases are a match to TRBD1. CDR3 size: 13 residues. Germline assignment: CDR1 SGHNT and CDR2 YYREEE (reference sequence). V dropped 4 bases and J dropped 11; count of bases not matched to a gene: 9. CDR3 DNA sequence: TGTGCCAGCAGCCTCGGGACAGAAGGGACCCAGCATTTT. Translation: CASSLGTEGTQHF.

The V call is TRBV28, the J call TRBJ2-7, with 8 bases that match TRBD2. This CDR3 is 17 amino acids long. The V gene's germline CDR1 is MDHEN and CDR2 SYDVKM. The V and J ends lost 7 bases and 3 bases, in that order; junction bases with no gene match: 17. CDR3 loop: CASKELAGKVGGYEQYF. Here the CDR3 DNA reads TGTGCCAGCAAGGAATTAGCGGGAAAAGTGGGGGGCTACGAGCAGTACTTC. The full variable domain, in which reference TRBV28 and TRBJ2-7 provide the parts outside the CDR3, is DVKVTQSSRYLVKRTGEKVFLECVQDMDHENMFWYRQDPGLGLRLIYFSYDVKMKEKGDIPEGYSVSREKKERFSLILESASTNQTSMYLCASKELAGKVGGYEQYFGPGTRLTVT.